The clone carrying this TCR beta chain was recorded a few times. The antigen is undetermined. This sample was taken from a study of identical twins. The germline V gene encodes CDR1 LNHDA and CDR2 SQIVND (reference sequence). V was clipped by 5 bases and J by 0 bases, with 10 bases between them. This CDR3 comprises 15 residues. Findings and limits, study-wide: While abundant cord blood beta clonotypes carried fewer insertions, memory repertoires showed no such pattern. Models predicted less out-of-frame TCR alpha sharing in monozygotic twins than was found. Sharing of beta out-of-frame sequences by twins showed a weaker excess.

Template switching (which added a universal primer site) was used, and cDNA carried unique molecular identifiers. TCRdb re-called the 5' RACE reads through MiXCR, storing one row per CDR3 protein. The repertoire holds around 370,000 distinct CDR3 sequences, with 7% to 9.5% as singletons. This sequence was found in a woman between 50 and 59 years old in good health. Sequenced sample: naive T cells sorted from blood. The genes are TRBV19 and TRBJ1-4; D remains unclear. As DNA, the CDR3 is TGTGCCAGTAGTCTCCTAAGCTCAACTAATGAAAAACTGTTTTTT. Its translation: CASSLLSSTNEKLFF.